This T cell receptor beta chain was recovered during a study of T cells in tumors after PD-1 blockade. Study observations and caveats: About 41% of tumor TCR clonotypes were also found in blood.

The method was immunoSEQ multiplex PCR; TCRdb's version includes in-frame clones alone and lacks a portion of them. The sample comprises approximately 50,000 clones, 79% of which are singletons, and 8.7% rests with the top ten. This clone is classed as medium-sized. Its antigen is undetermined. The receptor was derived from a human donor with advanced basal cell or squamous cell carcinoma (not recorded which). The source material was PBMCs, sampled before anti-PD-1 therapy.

CDR3 loop: CASSTSDLNQPQHF. The CDR3 DNA reads TGTGCCAGCAGTACGTCCGACCTGAATCAGCCCCAGCATTTT. This chain uses TRBV6-5 with TRBJ1-5; D unresolved. The germline gives CDR1 MNHEY, CDR2 SVGAGI. V was trimmed by 5 bases and J by 4 bases, leaving 12 bases between them. This CDR3 has 14 residues.